The sequence of this T cell receptor beta chain was determined in a study of beta chain features in type 1 diabetes. Sorting based on CD45RO/CCR7/CD25/CD127/CD95/CD27 separated CD4+ naive, central memory, regulatory and stem cell-like memory cells. Overall study findings and caveats: PCR, the amplification step, might favor shorter templates, equally in patients and controls. Naive, central memory and Treg TCRB repertoires seemed to resemble each other more closely in patients than they did in healthy donors. A cDNA-based sequencing approach could over-represent cells with high TCR expression. There was a moderate but significant shortening of TCRB CDR3s in all four CD4+ subsets of Type 1 diabetes patients.

The CDR3 runs 14 residues. J was trimmed by 6 bases and V by 4 bases; bases with no gene match: 4. Germline V gives CDR1 SGHTA, CDR2 FQGNSA. Worth noting for this clone: As yet, its antigen is unknown.

What was sequenced were expressed TCRB transcripts, since all of the isolated RNA had been reverse transcribed. The assay was immunoSEQ multiplex PCR, and TCRdb's table has in-frame clones only and misses some. This sample has 150,000 to 200,000 clones, with roughly 60% found just once. The sample consisted of naive CD4+ T cells from blood. This receptor was identified in a man aged 25 to 45 with type 1 diabetes. J is TRBJ2-7 and V is TRBV7-2; 12 nucleotides match TRBD1. CDR3 coding DNA: TGTGCCAGCAGCTGGGGACAGGGGGCCCGCGAGCAGTACTTC. Protein sequence: CASSWGQGAREQYF.